These 26 T cell receptor beta chains share one sample of origin, sequenced in a study of metastatic and nonmetastatic thyroid tumors. Ahead of thyroid surgery, no patient had received treatment of any kind. Using MiXCR, TCRdb re-called clones from the PCR reads. The table shows approximately 30,000 clones, with approximately 15% occurring only once. The sequenced material came from blood. These receptors were taken from a male donor with papillary thyroid cancer or a benign thyroid nodule (not recorded which). Some clones in this sample may be carry-over from other donors' samples.

In its sample, this clone was seen many times. CDR3 protein: CASSSTGTHSYEQYF. The CDR3, as DNA: TGTGCCAGCAGCTCGACCGGGACACATAGCTACGAGCAGTACTTC. The V call is TRBV3-1, the J call TRBJ2-7, with D perhaps matching TRBD1 (6 bases). CDR1 is LGHDT and CDR2 is YNNKEL in the germline V gene (reference sequence). This CDR3 contains 15 residues. V lost 5 bases, J lost 3 bases, and 17 bases lay in between.

Sample share makes this clone medium-sized. The rearrangement links TRBV20-1 to TRBJ2-3, with 13 bases matching TRBD2. Germline CDR1 DFQATT, CDR2 SNEGSKA (reference sequence). V gave up 0 bases and J gave up 3 bases; unmatched junction bases: 3. The CDR3 sequence is 16 residues long. CDR3: CSARDGLAGATDTQYF. CDR3 DNA sequence: TGCAGTGCTAGAGACGGACTAGCGGGGGCGACAGATACGCAGTATTTT.

In this sample, this clone turned up many times. The chain couples TRBV30 to TRBJ1-1; the match to TRBD1 covers 9 bases. The CDR3 extends over 15 amino acids. Germline loops: CDR1 GTSNPN, CDR2 SVGIG (reference sequence). V was clipped by 2 bases and J by 5 bases; unmatched bases: 9. The DNA of the CDR3 is TGTGCCTGGAGTCCGCGACAGGGGGTTGTTACTGAAGCTTTCTTT. It translates to CAWSPRQGVVTEAFF. Looking up the rest from reference TRBV30 and TRBJ1-1 gives the full variable domain: SQTIHQWPATLVQPVGSPLSLECTVEGTSNPNLYWYRQAAGRGLQLLFYSVGIGQISSEVPQNLSASRPQDRQFILSSKKLLLSDSGFYLCAWSPRQGVVTEAFFGQGTRLTVV.

This clone was counted at least ten times. This chain connects TRBV29-1 to TRBJ1-1; 9 bases map to TRBD1. Germline lookup yields CDR1 SQVTM and CDR2 ANQGSEA. V lost 6 bases, J lost 8 bases, and 10 bases stayed unmatched. The CDR3 has 13 residues. DNA of the CDR3: TGCAGCGTCGCCGGGACAGGGAGAGAAGAAGCTTTCTTT. Its protein product is CSVAGTGREEAFF.

The sample holds many counts of this clone. This chain uses TRBV28 with TRBJ1-1; D uncertain. Germline CDR1 is MDHEN and CDR2 is SYDVKM. The CDR3 is 14 residues long. Trimming left V 3 bases short and J 0 bases short, with 8 bases between. The DNA of the CDR3 is TGTGCCAGCAGTTTCCCAAATTTGAACACTGAAGCTTTCTTT. Residues: CASSFPNLNTEAFF. The variable domain in full, completed from reference TRBV28 and TRBJ1-1, reads DVKVTQSSRYLVKRTGEKVFLECVQDMDHENMFWYRQDPGLGLRLIYFSYDVKMKEKGDIPEGYSVSREKKERFSLILESASTNQTSMYLCASSFPNLNTEAFFGQGTRLTVV.

Ten or more counts support this clone. The rearrangement joins TRBV24-1 to TRBJ2-7, with TRBD2 matching 10 bases. J gave up 0 bases and V 2 bases, and 6 bases lay outside the gene matches. The CDR3 sequence is 17 residues long. Germline assignment: CDR1 KGHDR and CDR2 SFDVKD. The CDR3 nucleotides read TGTGCCACCAGTGATTCGGGGGCTAGCGGGAGCTCCTACGAGCAGTACTTC. It is translated as CATSDSGASGSSYEQYF.

The V and J genes are TRBV20-1 and TRBJ2-7; 7 positions agree with TRBD1. This CDR3 has 15 residues. Germline values: CDR1 DFQATT, CDR2 SNEGSKA (reference sequence). The V segment lost 4 bases and the J segment 1 base; nucleotides outside the gene matches: 10. The CDR3 sequence is CSATKSGTVSYEQYF. The CDR3, as DNA: TGCAGTGCTACGAAATCCGGGACAGTATCCTACGAGCAGTACTTC.

At least ten counts were recorded for this clone. A much more abundant neighbour one base away suggests this may be a read error. V gene TRBV5-8 combines with J gene TRBJ1-4; 7 bases map to TRBD1. CDR1 is SGHTS, CDR2 YDEGEE, per germline. This CDR3 comprises 14 residues. CDR3 amino acids: CVSSLGQVNEKLFF. CDR3 DNA: TGTGTCAGCAGCCTAGGACAGGTTAATGAAAAACTGTTTTTT.

This clone was detected many times. The rearrangement uses TRBV19 and TRBJ1-1; weak D call: TRBD1 (5 bases). V lost 5 bases and J 1 base, leaving 17 bases between the germline ends. This CDR3 comprises 16 residues. From germline, CDR1 is LNHDA and CDR2 SQIVND (reference sequence). The CDR3 loop is CASSPVRGDWNTEAFF. The CDR3, as DNA: TGTGCCAGTAGTCCCGTGAGAGGGGATTGGAACACTGAAGCTTTCTTT.

The rearrangement joins TRBV4-1 to TRBJ2-2, with 10 nucleotides matching TRBD2. This CDR3 has 16 residues. The J segment lost 6 bases and the V segment lost 4 bases, leaving 8 bases of the junction unmatched. CDR1 is MGHRA and CDR2 is YSYEKL in the germline V gene. CDR3 protein: CASSPTSGISSGELFF. DNA for the CDR3: TGCGCCAGCAGCCCCACTAGCGGGATTAGCTCCGGGGAGCTGTTTTTT.

This clone appeared many times. The chain carries TRBV30 and TRBJ2-1, with 11 bases fitting TRBD2. The CDR3 spans 15 residues. Germline values: CDR1 GTSNPN, CDR2 SVGIG (reference sequence). V was pared by 0 bases and J by 7 bases, with 5 bases of the junction left unmatched. CDR3 sequence: CAWSVLSGGVNEQFF. The CDR3 region has the DNA TGTGCCTGGAGTGTACTTAGCGGGGGGGTTAATGAGCAGTTCTTC.

This clone came up many times. The genes are TRBV11-2 and TRBJ1-3, with D possibly being TRBD1 (6 bases). CDR3 length equals 15 residues. CDR1 is SGHAT and CDR2 is FQNNGV in the germline V gene. V lost 4 bases, J lost 1 base, and 11 bases lay in between. CDR3 nucleotides: TGTGCCAGCAGCTCCAGGGGCGAATCTGGAAACACCATATATTTT. Translating it yields CASSSRGESGNTIYF.

This clone was counted a few times. At one end, the junction sequence differs from germline, possibly due to a read error. This CDR3 is CASWRGQASGEQCF. CDR3 in DNA: TGTGCCAGCTGGCGGGGACAGGCGAGCGGCGAGCAGTGCTTC. The V gene is TRBV6-1, the J gene TRBJ2-7; 8 bases line up with TRBD1. The germline CDR1 and CDR2 sequences are MNHNS and SASEGT. The length of the CDR3 is 14 residues.

This clone has at least ten counts. This sequence joins TRBV20-1 and TRBJ2-1; D might be TRBD2 (6 bases). Germline CDR1 is DFQATT and CDR2 is SNEGSKA (reference sequence). The V and J ends lost 4 bases and 6 bases respectively, with 10 bases between them. This CDR3 is 12 amino acids long. This CDR3 is CSAIAELNEQFF. CDR3 bases: TGCAGTGCTATAGCGGAGCTCAATGAGCAGTTCTTC.

This clone has at least ten counts. The rearrangement joins TRBV27 to TRBJ1-4; D remains ambiguous. Germline V gives CDR1 MNHEY, CDR2 SMNVEV (reference sequence). The length of the CDR3 is 13 residues. V lost 3 bases to trimming and J lost 10 bases, with 12 bases between them. CDR3 DNA sequence: TGTGCCAGCAGTTTTGGGCTAGCGGGAAAACTGTTTTTT. Protein sequence: CASSFGLAGKLFF.

This clone has a handful of counts. This may come from a read error, since a much larger clone is one base off. Written as DNA, the CDR3 is TGTGCCAGTAATCCGGACAGGGCCGAAAACATTCAGTACTTC. As protein: CASNPDRAENIQYF. The chain combines TRBV19 with TRBJ2-4; 8 nucleotides line up with TRBD1. Trimming at V came to 7 bases and at J to 5 bases, leaving 7 bases not matched to a gene. Germline lookup yields CDR1 LNHDA and CDR2 SQIVND (reference sequence). This CDR3 spans 14 amino acids.

This clone appeared once. The V gene is TRBV20-1, the J gene TRBJ1-2, with D tentatively TRBD1 (5 bases). CDR3 length equals 15 residues. Per the germline V gene, CDR1 is DFQATT and CDR2 is SNEGSKA (reference sequence). Trimming took off 0 bases at V and 0 bases at J, with 11 bases between the two ends. CDR3 loop: CSARDKRGANYGYTF. The CDR3 bases are TGCAGTGCTAGAGACAAGAGGGGAGCTAACTATGGCTACACCTTC.

This clone was found many times. The chain couples TRBV5-1 to TRBJ2-5, with TRBD2 identical over 10 bases. With V trimmed by 9 bases and J by 1 base, 6 bases remained unmatched. This CDR3 is built from 14 residues. The V gene's germline CDR1 is SGHRS and CDR2 YFSETQ. The CDR3 region has the DNA TGCGCCACTACTAGCGGGACGGTCCAAGAGACCCAGTACTTC. It yields the protein CATTSGTVQETQYF.

There are a few counts of this clone. V usage is TRBV6-5 and J usage is TRBJ2-2; TRBD2 matches 7 bases. The germline gives CDR1 MNHEY, CDR2 SVGAGI. V shed 2 bases, J shed 3 bases, and the junction held 3 bases outside the gene matches. This CDR3 region has 15 residues. The CDR3 is CASSYPRGDTGELFF. For the CDR3, the DNA is TGTGCCAGCAGTTACCCACGGGGGGACACCGGGGAGCTGTTTTTT.

The chain is built from TRBV20-1 and TRBJ1-1, with a tentative D call TRBD1 (6 bases). Germline CDR1 and CDR2: DFQATT and SNEGSKA (reference sequence). V was shortened by 6 bases and J by 8 bases, with 16 bases between the two germline ends. This CDR3 comprises 12 residues. The CDR3: CSAVKGGPEAFF. The CDR3 nucleotides read TGCAGTGCGGTTAAGGGGGGGCCGGAAGCTTTCTTT.

Of note for this clone: A read error is possible here, since a much larger clone lies one base away. Other DNA sequences from this sample encode an identical CDR3 as well. This rearrangement joins TRBV7-9 to TRBJ1-2, with D uncertain. The length of the CDR3 is 12 residues. CDR1 and CDR2 from the germline V gene are SEHNR and FQNEAQ (reference sequence). Trimming left V 5 bases short and J 7 bases short, with 11 bases between. This chain's CDR3 is CASSPPQGGYTF. DNA for the CDR3: TGTGCCAGCAGCCCCCCCCAAGGTGGCTACACCTTC. Supplemented by reference TRBV7-9 and TRBJ1-2, the full variable domain reads DTGVSQNPRHKITKRGQNVTFRCDPISEHNRLYWYRQTLGQGPEFLTYFQNEAQLEKSRLLSDRFSAERPKGSFSTLEIQRTEQGDSAMYLCASSPPQGGYTFGSGTRLTVV.

This clone was seen repeatedly, ten times or more. The chain employs TRBV5-1 and TRBJ2-3; 9 positions match TRBD2. Trimming removed 4 bases from V and 1 base from J; junction bases left unmatched: 4. This CDR3 region has 15 residues. Germline lookup yields CDR1 SGHRS and CDR2 YFSETQ. The CDR3 DNA reads as TGCGCCAGCAGCCCGCGACTAGCGGGCACAGATACGCAGTATTTT. Translating gives CASSPRLAGTDTQYF.

This clone was recorded many times. The chain links TRBV18 to TRBJ1-2, with TRBD1 identical over 9 bases. The CDR3 length is 13 residues. The germline CDR1 and CDR2 sequences are KGHSH and LQKENI. J was trimmed by 5 bases and V by 6 bases; bases with no gene match: 4. CDR3 sequence reads: CASSPDRGYGYTF. In DNA, the CDR3 is TGTGCCAGCTCCCCGGACAGGGGATATGGCTACACCTTC.

The V and J genes are TRBV5-5 and TRBJ2-7, with D unclear. Germline V lookup: CDR1 SGHKS, CDR2 YYEKEE (reference sequence). The CDR3 has 13 amino acids. The V and J ends lost 2 bases and 3 bases respectively, with 9 bases between them. The CDR3, as DNA: TGTGCCAGCAGCTTTGGATTGGTCTACGAGCAGTACTTC. Protein product: CASSFGLVYEQYF.

This clone was observed at least ten times. The chain is built from TRBV6-1 and TRBJ1-6; a possible D gene is TRBD1 (6 bases). The CDR3 loop spans 16 amino acids. The germline gives CDR1 MNHNS, CDR2 SASEGT. V dropped 6 bases and J dropped 2 bases, with 14 bases sitting between them. CDR3 residues: CASSLQGGAYNSPLHF. The DNA of the CDR3 is TGTGCCAGCAGCCTACAAGGGGGGGCCTATAATTCACCCCTCCACTTT.

At least ten counts were recorded for this clone. Compared with germline, one end of the junction differs, possibly owing to a read error. The CDR3 reads CASSLDGGNEQYF. In DNA, the CDR3 is TGTGCCAGCAGCCTAGATGGGGGAAACGAGCAGTACTTC. The rearrangement joins TRBV11-2 to TRBJ2-7; perhaps D is TRBD1 or TRBD2 (5 bases each). This CDR3 contains 13 residues. The germline CDR1 and CDR2 sequences are SGHAT and FQNNGV.